This entry concerns a single T cell receptor beta chain. Its target is not known. From the 5' RACE reads, TCRdb called clonotypes with MiXCR, one entry per CDR3 protein. This sample carries some 320,000 distinct CDR3 sequences, 9.5% to 12% of them seen once, and the ten largest clones take under 4%. This specimen belongs to a study of T cells after yellow fever vaccination. Study outcomes and limitations: Abundant clonotypes from the bulk population could have been carried over as contaminants into FACS-sorted repertoires. Researchers report a weaker secondary response that nonetheless peaked faster, day 5 versus 15.

V shed 5 bases, J shed 1 base, and the junction held 4 bases outside the gene matches. Germline CDR1 SGHTS, CDR2 YDEGEE. This CDR3 has 15 amino acids. The TCR was taken from a man between 18 and 35 years old who received the YFV17D yellow fever vaccine. The specimen comprised CD4+ T cells sorted from PBMCs, sampled 45 days after the yellow fever booster vaccination. The genes are TRBV5-8 and TRBJ2-2, with 8 bases fitting TRBD2. CDR3 sequence reads: CASSFRGGNTGELFF. CDR3 nucleotide sequence: TGTGCCAGCAGTTTCCGGGGGGGGAACACCGGGGAGCTGTTTTTT.